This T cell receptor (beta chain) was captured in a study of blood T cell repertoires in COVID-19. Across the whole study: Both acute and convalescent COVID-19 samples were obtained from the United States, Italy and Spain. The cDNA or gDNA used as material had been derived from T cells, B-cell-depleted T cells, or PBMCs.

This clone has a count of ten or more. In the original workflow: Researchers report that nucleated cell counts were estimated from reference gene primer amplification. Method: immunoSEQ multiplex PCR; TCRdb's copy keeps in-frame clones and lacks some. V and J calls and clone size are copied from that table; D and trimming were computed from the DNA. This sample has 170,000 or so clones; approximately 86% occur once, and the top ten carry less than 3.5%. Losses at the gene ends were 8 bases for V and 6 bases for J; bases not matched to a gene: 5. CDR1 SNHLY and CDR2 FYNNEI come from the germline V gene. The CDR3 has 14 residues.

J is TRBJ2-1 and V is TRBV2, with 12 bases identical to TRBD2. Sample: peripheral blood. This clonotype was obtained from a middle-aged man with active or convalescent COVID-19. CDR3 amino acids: CASYPGLAGNEQFF. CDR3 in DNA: TGTGCCAGCTACCCGGGACTAGCGGGCAATGAGCAGTTCTTC.